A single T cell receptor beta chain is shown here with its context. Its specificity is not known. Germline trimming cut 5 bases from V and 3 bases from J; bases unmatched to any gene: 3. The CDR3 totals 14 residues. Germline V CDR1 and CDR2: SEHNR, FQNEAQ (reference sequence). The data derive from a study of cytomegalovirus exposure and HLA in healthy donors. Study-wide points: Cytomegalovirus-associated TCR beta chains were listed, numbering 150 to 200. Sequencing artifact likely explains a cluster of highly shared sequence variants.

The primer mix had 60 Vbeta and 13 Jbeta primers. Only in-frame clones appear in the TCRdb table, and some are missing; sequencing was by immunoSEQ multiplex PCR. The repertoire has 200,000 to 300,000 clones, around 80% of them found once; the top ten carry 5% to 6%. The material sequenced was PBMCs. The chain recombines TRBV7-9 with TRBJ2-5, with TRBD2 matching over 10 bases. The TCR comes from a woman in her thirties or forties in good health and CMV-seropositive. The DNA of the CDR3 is TGTGCCAGCAGCCATCTAGCGGGAGAAGAGACCCAGTACTTC. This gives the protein CASSHLAGEETQYF.